This entry lists 26 T cell receptor beta chains sequenced from one sample in a study of OX40 agonist ivuxolimab in advanced cancers. The table came from immunoSEQ multiplex PCR; TCRdb's copy has only in-frame clones and leaves some out. The top ten hold 25% to 30% of the sample, which has about 27,000 clones, around 79% seen once. Sequences were derived from CD4+ or CD8+ T cells sorted from blood, sampled in a trial of the OX40 agonist ivuxolimab. These receptors were obtained from an adult with an advanced solid tumor such as melanoma, head and neck, liver or kidney cancer.

This chain connects TRBV30 to TRBJ2-2; no clear D. Germline CDR1 and CDR2: GTSNPN and SVGIG (reference sequence). CDR3 length: 12 amino acids. V was shortened by 3 bases and J by 5 bases, with 7 bases between the two germline ends. The CDR3 DNA reads TGTGCCTGGAGCCCTGCTACCGGGGAGCTGTTTTTT. It translates to CAWSPATGELFF.

The V call is TRBV14, the J call TRBJ2-7; TRBD1 agrees at 9 bases. Germline V gene sequence: CDR1 SGHDN, CDR2 FVKESK. The length of the CDR3 is 14 residues. V was clipped by 8 bases and J by 5 bases; unmatched bases: 10. The CDR3 region has the DNA TGTGCCAGCGCCGGGACAGGGTATTCTCACGAGCAGTACTTC. Its protein product is CASAGTGYSHEQYF.

V is TRBV6-1 and J is TRBJ2-4, with 8 bases fitting TRBD1. The CDR3 has 16 amino acids. V trimming: 0 bases; J trimming: 3 bases; junction bases outside the gene matches: 4. Germline values: CDR1 MNHNS, CDR2 SASEGT. The CDR3 DNA sequence: TGTGCCAGCAGTGAAGCCAGGGGGCTTCTCAAAAACATTCAGTACTTC. Protein: CASSEARGLLKNIQYF.

The CDR3: CASAGGRDWETQYF. The CDR3 coding sequence is TGTGCCAGCGCCGGGGGGCGGGACTGGGAGACCCAGTACTTC. The rearrangement joins TRBV11-2 to TRBJ2-5; D is possibly TRBD2 (7 bases). This CDR3 spans 14 amino acids. Deletions cut 8 bases from V and 5 bases from J, with 18 bases between. Germline-derived CDR1 and CDR2 are SGHAT and FQNNGV.

This rearrangement joins TRBV20-1 to TRBJ2-7; 8 bases fit TRBD1. The CDR3 is made up of 11 amino acids. CDR1 and CDR2 from the germline V gene are DFQATT and SNEGSKA (reference sequence). Germline trimming cut 4 bases from V and 5 bases from J; bases unmatched to any gene: 1. CDR3 amino acids: CSAKTGDEQYF. DNA for the CDR3: TGCAGTGCTAAGACAGGGGACGAGCAGTACTTC.

This clone has only one observation. This sample includes further DNA sequences coding for the same CDR3. The rearrangement joins TRBV6-5 to TRBJ1-1; no firm D call. V lost 2 bases to trimming and J lost 4 bases, with 8 bases between them. The length of the CDR3 is 13 residues. Germline V CDR1 and CDR2: MNHEY, SVGAGI. CDR3 in amino acids: CASSYKGGTEAFF. The CDR3 region has the DNA TGTGCCAGCAGTTACAAGGGAGGCACTGAAGCTTTCTTT.

The rearrangement links TRBV15 to TRBJ2-5; no clear D gene. The J call may not be correct, given that the DNA end is closer to TRBJ2-7. CDR3 length equals 14 residues. Germline V CDR1 and CDR2: LNHNV, YYDKDF (reference sequence). CDR3 amino acids: CATSRERSSYEQYF. The CDR3 DNA reads TGTGCCACCAGCAGAGAGCGGAGCTCCTACGAGCAGTACTTC.

The chain carries TRBV6-1 and TRBJ2-1; 10 positions agree with TRBD1. Losses at the gene ends were 2 bases for V and 8 bases for J; bases not matched to a gene: 6. Germline assignment: CDR1 MNHNS and CDR2 SASEGT. The CDR3 runs to 15 residues. CDR3 protein: CASSERDRGWHEQFF. CDR3 in DNA: TGTGCCAGCAGTGAAAGGGACAGGGGATGGCATGAGCAGTTCTTC.

This clone appeared a few times. The chain couples TRBV2 to TRBJ1-1; D is unresolved. This CDR3 is built from 14 residues. Germline CDR1 reads SNHLY; CDR2 reads FYNNEI. The V end was cut by 2 bases, the J end by 10 bases, with 17 bases between. The CDR3 protein is CASSESGARSPAFF. The CDR3 coding sequence is TGTGCCAGCAGTGAATCGGGAGCCCGATCACCAGCTTTCTTT.

This clone was counted a few times. The J gene is TRBJ2-1, the V gene TRBV29-1; 13 positions match TRBD2. J was trimmed by 3 bases and V by 1 base; bases with no gene match: 6. Germline-derived CDR1 and CDR2 are SQVTM and ANQGSEA. CDR3 length: 17 amino acids. Here the CDR3 reads CSVEGLLAGGNYNEQFF. The CDR3, as DNA: TGCAGCGTTGAAGGACTACTAGCGGGAGGGAACTACAATGAGCAGTTCTTC.

This sequence joins TRBV9 and TRBJ2-3; 11 bases fit TRBD2. Losses at the gene ends were 1 base for V and 0 bases for J; bases not matched to a gene: 4. The germline V gene has CDR1 SGDLS and CDR2 YYNGEE. This CDR3 has 17 residues. Here the CDR3 DNA reads TGTGCCAGCAGCGTATCGACTAGCGGGGATAGCACAGATACGCAGTATTTT. Its translation: CASSVSTSGDSTDTQYF.

The sample holds a few counts of this clone. The chain uses TRBV7-9 and TRBJ1-1, with a tentative D call TRBD1 (6 bases). Between the trimmed V and J ends, which lost 4 bases and 6 bases, there was a span of 12 bases. CDR1 is SEHNR, CDR2 FQNEAQ, per germline (reference sequence). CDR3 size: 13 residues. CDR3 DNA sequence: TGTGCCAGCAGCTCCTTCAGGGGACCTGAAGCTTTCTTT. Its translation: CASSSFRGPEAFF.

This chain links TRBV10-3 with TRBJ1-1; TRBD1 matches 9 bases. The CDR3 loop spans 17 amino acids. V lost 1 base to trimming and J lost 0 bases; unmatched junction nucleotides: 6. Germline V gene data show CDR1 as ENHRY and CDR2 as SYGVKD. DNA of the CDR3: TGTGCCATCAGTGAGTTGGGACAGGGATCTGTGAACACTGAAGCTTTCTTT. Its protein is CAISELGQGSVNTEAFF.

V and J are TRBV28 and TRBJ1-4, with D perhaps matching TRBD1 (6 bases). Germline values: CDR1 MDHEN, CDR2 SYDVKM. V lost 6 bases and J 3 bases, leaving 17 bases between the germline ends. CDR3 length: 16 amino acids. The CDR3 DNA reads TGTGCCAGCAGCTTCCCTGTAGGGGGACCTAATGAAAAACTGTTTTTT. Its translation: CASSFPVGGPNEKLFF. Full variable domain (missing parts from reference TRBV28 and TRBJ1-4): DVKVTQSSRYLVKRTGEKVFLECVQDMDHENMFWYRQDPGLGLRLIYFSYDVKMKEKGDIPEGYSVSREKKERFSLILESASTNQTSMYLCASSFPVGGPNEKLFFGSGTQLSVL.

V and J are TRBV4-1 and TRBJ2-7, with 8 nucleotides matching TRBD1. The CDR3 runs 15 residues. Germline CDR1 and CDR2: MGHRA and YSYEKL. V shed 1 base and J 0 bases; nucleotides not matched to a gene: 2. CDR3: CASSQGQGSSYEQYF. In DNA, the CDR3 is TGCGCCAGCAGCCAAGGACAGGGGAGCTCCTACGAGCAGTACTTC.

The CDR3 protein is CASTSTGNYNEQFF. The CDR3 DNA is TGTGCCAGCACCTCTACAGGGAACTACAATGAGCAGTTCTTC. The rearrangement uses TRBV9 and TRBJ2-1; D perhaps matches TRBD1 (6 bases). Germline V gene sequence: CDR1 SGDLS, CDR2 YYNGEE. The CDR3 loop spans 14 amino acids. The V end was cut by 6 bases, the J end by 3 bases, with 13 bases between.

This clone was seen once. The rearrangement links TRBV10-3 to TRBJ2-7, with D uncertain. The CDR3 has 15 amino acids. Germline V lookup: CDR1 ENHRY, CDR2 SYGVKD. Trimming stripped 0 bases from V and 3 bases from J, with 12 bases between. For the CDR3, the DNA is TGTGCCATCAGTGAGTCTTACCAATGGGGCTACGAGCAGTACTTC. This translates into CAISESYQWGYEQYF.

The chain uses TRBV7-9 and TRBJ2-5; 13 nucleotides align to TRBD2. The trim removed 5 bases at V and 6 bases at J, leaving 9 bases unmatched. This CDR3 contains 16 residues. Germline assignment: CDR1 SEHNR and CDR2 FQNEAQ (reference sequence). CDR3: CASSDIGTSGAKTQYF. The CDR3 DNA follows: TGTGCCAGCAGCGATATAGGGACTAGCGGGGCAAAGACCCAGTACTTC. Together with reference TRBV7-9 and TRBJ2-5, the CDR3 gives the full variable domain: DTGVSQNPRHKITKRGQNVTFRCDPISEHNRLYWYRQTLGQGPEFLTYFQNEAQLEKSRLLSDRFSAERPKGSFSTLEIQRTEQGDSAMYLCASSDIGTSGAKTQYFGPGTRLLVL.

V gene TRBV29-1 combines with J gene TRBJ2-7; tentative D call: TRBD2 (7 bases). V was trimmed by 6 bases and J by 4 bases, leaving 16 bases between them. CDR1 is SQVTM and CDR2 is ANQGSEA in the germline V gene. This CDR3 spans 13 amino acids. The CDR3 loop is CSVGGTREYEQYF. The CDR3 DNA is TGCAGCGTGGGAGGGACAAGAGAATACGAGCAGTACTTC.

This chain uses TRBV15 with TRBJ2-7; D ambiguous. V shed 2 bases and J shed 5 bases, with 10 bases lying between them. Per the germline V gene, CDR1 is LNHNV and CDR2 is YYDKDF (reference sequence). The CDR3 covers 13 residues. The CDR3, as DNA: TGTGCCACCAGCAGACTTACCCTGGACGAGCAGTACTTC. Its protein is CATSRLTLDEQYF. The whole variable domain, remainder taken from reference TRBV15 and TRBJ2-7, is DAMVIQNPRYQVTQFGKPVTLSCSQTLNHNVMYWYQQKSSQAPKLLFHYYDKDFNNEADTPDNFQSRRPNTSFCFLDIRSPGLGDTAMYLCATSRLTLDEQYFGPGTRLTVT.

The CDR3 region is CASSVGRQGVSDEQFF. CDR3 DNA: TGTGCCAGCAGCGTAGGGAGGCAGGGCGTCTCGGATGAGCAGTTCTTC. The chain joins TRBV9 to TRBJ2-1; either TRBD1 or TRBD2 may supply D (5 bases each). This CDR3 is built from 16 residues. Germline V gene data show CDR1 as SGDLS and CDR2 as YYNGEE. Trimming shortened V by 0 bases and J by 8 bases, and 18 bases separated the two germline ends. The whole variable domain, remainder taken from reference TRBV9 and TRBJ2-1, is DSGVTQTPKHLITATGQRVTLRCSPRSGDLSVYWYQQSLDQGLQFLIQYYNGEERAKGNILERFSAQQFPDLHSELNLSSLELGDSALYFCASSVGRQGVSDEQFFGPGTRLTVL.

This chain joins TRBV9 and TRBJ2-3; a possible D gene is TRBD1 (6 bases). The CDR3 runs 15 residues. Germline V gene sequence: CDR1 SGDLS, CDR2 YYNGEE. V was trimmed by 0 bases and J by 3 bases, leaving 11 bases between them. CDR3 amino acids: CASSVEGRGTDTQYF. DNA of the CDR3: TGTGCCAGCAGCGTAGAGGGCAGGGGTACAGATACGCAGTATTTT. The entire variable domain, with the rest obtained from reference TRBV9 and TRBJ2-3, is as follows: DSGVTQTPKHLITATGQRVTLRCSPRSGDLSVYWYQQSLDQGLQFLIQYYNGEERAKGNILERFSAQQFPDLHSELNLSSLELGDSALYFCASSVEGRGTDTQYFGPGTRLTVL.

This clone was found once. The chain's CDR3 is CASSMGFDEQFF. The CDR3 nucleotides read TGCGCCAGCAGTATGGGGTTTGATGAGCAGTTCTTC. The chain links TRBV5-1 to TRBJ2-1; D is unclear. The germline V and J ends were trimmed by 5 bases and 8 bases, with 11 bases remaining between them. The CDR3 totals 12 residues. CDR1 and CDR2 (germline): SGHRS, YFSETQ.

This clone came up once. CDR3 coding DNA: TGTGCCAGCAGCGTAGTGGGGGACAGGGCTCTCGAGCAGTTCTTC. It translates to CASSVVGDRALEQFF. This chain joins TRBV9 and TRBJ2-1; 9 bases agree with TRBD1. This CDR3 has 15 residues. CDR1 and CDR2 from the germline V gene are SGDLS and YYNGEE. Unmatched junction bases numbered 8, after V lost 0 bases and J lost 10 bases.

The V and J genes are TRBV7-9 and TRBJ2-3; the D is unclear. The CDR3 is 16 residues long. Germline lookup yields CDR1 SEHNR and CDR2 FQNEAQ (reference sequence). V lost 0 bases and J lost 7, with 17 bases in between. The CDR3 sequence: CASSLALGTHSYTQYF. As DNA, the CDR3 is TGTGCCAGCAGCTTAGCTCTGGGCACCCATTCCTATACGCAGTATTTT.

The rearrangement links TRBV6-5 to TRBJ1-1; no clear D gene. The germline CDR1 and CDR2 sequences are MNHEY and SVGAGI. V lost 5 bases and J 4 bases, leaving 17 bases between the germline ends. The CDR3 runs to 15 residues. DNA of the CDR3: TGTGCCAGCAGTAAGGCCTCCTTTCGGAGCACTGAAGCTTTCTTT. Amino acid sequence: CASSKASFRSTEAFF.